This TCR beta chain originates from a study of blood T cell repertoires in COVID-19. Study overall: Sources were T cells, B-cell-depleted T cells, or PBMCs; the material itself was cDNA or gDNA.

Profiled with immunoSEQ multiplex PCR; TCRdb holds only in-frame clones, not every one. The top ten clones hold more than 3% of a sample with around 62,000 clones, 88% of them seen once. Germline V gene data show CDR1 as SGHDT and CDR2 as YYEEEE. The V end lost 3 bases, the J end lost 1 base, and 11 bases lay between the germline ends. The CDR3 spans 14 residues. The specimen sequenced was peripheral blood. The receptor's source is a human donor in a cohort sampled during active COVID-19. The V gene is TRBV5-6, the J gene TRBJ2-7; maybe TRBD1 (6 bases). CDR3 region: CASSWGQGSYEQYF. The CDR3, as DNA: TGTGCCAGCAGCTGGGGGCAGGGTTCCTACGAGCAGTACTTC.